These T cell receptor beta chains were read from a single sample in a study of cytomegalovirus exposure and HLA in healthy donors. Here immunoSEQ multiplex PCR was the method, and the copy in TCRdb shows in-frame clones only, minus some. The sample table includes about 60,000 clones. The specimen sequenced was PBMCs. The receptors come from a man aged 50-59 years in good health and CMV-seropositive. CDR3s include the opening cysteine and the closing phenylalanine or tryptophan. Fields, in order: V gene, J gene, CDR3 protein.

v_call: TRBV10-1
j_call: TRBJ1-5
cdr3_aa: CATDQPQHF

v_call: TRBV19
j_call: TRBJ1-1
cdr3_aa: CASNEGASAAEAFF

v_call: TRBV7-9
j_call: TRBJ1-2
cdr3_aa: CASSLGGQPDYTF

v_call: TRBV9
j_call: TRBJ2-7
cdr3_aa: CASSVGTGGGGGEQYF

v_call: TRBV28
j_call: TRBJ2-7
cdr3_aa: CASSLLTSGSYEQYF

v_call: TRBV11-1
j_call: TRBJ2-7
cdr3_aa: CASSFGGQSSYEQYF

v_call: TRBV18
j_call: TRBJ2-2
cdr3_aa: CASSPSWASENGELFF

v_call: TRBV30
j_call: TRBJ1-2
cdr3_aa: CAWSLGGGYTF

v_call: TRBV7-8
j_call: TRBJ1-5
cdr3_aa: CASSSPPTGRFNQPQHF

v_call: TRBV5-1
j_call: TRBJ1-2
cdr3_aa: CASSGRTGGPAGYTF

v_call: TRBV6-5
j_call: TRBJ2-1
cdr3_aa: CASSYTSPGSYNEQFF